This T cell receptor beta chain was profiled in a study of cytomegalovirus exposure and HLA in healthy donors. General study findings and limits: A later look showed TCR association rates differing by HLA locus, highest for DRB1 and lowest for HLA-C. Later analysis identified 15,000 to 20,000 TCR beta sequences associated with HLA alleles, using a false discovery rate threshold of 0.05. Earlier analysis yielded a pattern in which most TCR beta V segments were productive about 87% or about 30% of the time. Cytomegalovirus-associated status was assigned to 150 or so TCR beta chains.

This CDR3 spans 10 amino acids. With 60 Vbeta and 13 Jbeta primers, the PCR was carried out. Only in-frame clones appear in the TCRdb table, and some are missing; sequencing was by immunoSEQ multiplex PCR. The sample contains tens of thousands of clones, approximately 74% of which appear only once. Points on this clone: Its cognate antigen is unknown.

The specimen sequenced was PBMCs. The V gene is TRBV21-1, the J gene TRBJ2-1; TRBD2 is taken as the D call from the table, unchecked against the DNA. TRBV21-1 represents a pseudogene. The TCR was taken from a woman in her fifties or sixties in good health and CMV-seropositive. The CDR3 sequence: CAMSLNEQFF. CDR3 in DNA: TGTGCCATGTCCCTCAATGAGCAGTTCTTC.